Presented here are 3 T cell receptor beta chains from one specimen sequenced in a study of control samples from healthy donors and cancer patients. Clones were read by immunoSEQ multiplex PCR, and TCRdb kept only the in-frame ones, dropping some. Of about 130,000 clones listed, 90% are singletons. Material: blood. The receptors were sampled from a man aged 18 to 29 in good health.

The chain combines TRBV4-1 with TRBJ1-2, with 7 positions matching TRBD1. Germline CDR1 MGHRA, CDR2 YSYEKL. The CDR3 has 15 amino acids. J gave up 2 bases and V 3 bases, and 6 bases lay outside the gene matches. In DNA form, the CDR3 reads TGCGCCAGCAGCCAGCGTACAGGGGCAAACTATGGCTACACCTTC. This translates into CASSQRTGANYGYTF.

The chain links TRBV6-2 or TRBV6-3 to TRBJ2-1, with 11 bases fitting TRBD2. After removal of 5 bases from V and 3 bases from J, the junction contained 3 bases not matched to a gene. The CDR3 totals 15 residues. From germline, CDR1 is MNHEY and CDR2 SVGEGT. CDR3 in DNA: TGTGCCAGCAGTGAGACTAGCGGGGTCTACAATGAGCAGTTCTTC. Its translation: CASSETSGVYNEQFF.

The V gene is TRBV24-1, the J gene TRBJ2-5, with 10 bases matching TRBD1. This CDR3 region has 16 residues. With V trimmed by 4 bases and J by 3 bases, 7 bases remained unmatched. Germline CDR1 KGHDR, CDR2 SFDVKD. Here the CDR3 reads CATSEYTGTGEETQYF. The DNA of the CDR3 is TGTGCCACCAGTGAGTACACCGGGACAGGGGAAGAGACCCAGTACTTC.